The 3 T cell receptor beta chains below come from one sample, sequenced in a study of blood T cell repertoires in COVID-19. Assay: immunoSEQ multiplex PCR; the TCRdb copy retains only in-frame clones and omits some. The sample includes roughly 55,000 clones, approximately 78% of them seen just once. Sample: peripheral blood. These receptors came from a man older than 75 with acute or convalescent COVID-19.

The V call is TRBV18, the J call TRBJ1-1, with 8 bases matching TRBD1. CDR1 is KGHSH and CDR2 is LQKENI in the germline V gene. The CDR3 spans 14 residues. V lost 6 bases and J lost 11; bases outside the gene matches: 14. CDR3: CASSSVGQGAGAFF. CDR3 coding DNA: TGTGCCAGCTCCTCGGTCGGGCAGGGGGCCGGGGCTTTCTTT.

This chain links TRBV2 with TRBJ1-4; TRBD1 matches at 8 bases. The V segment lost 5 bases and the J segment 3 bases; nucleotides outside the gene matches: 5. This CDR3 has 15 amino acids. Germline assignment: CDR1 SNHLY and CDR2 FYNNEI. The CDR3 sequence is CASSFRQGSNEKLFF. The CDR3 bases are TGTGCCAGCAGTTTCCGACAGGGGTCTAATGAAAAACTGTTTTTT.

This clone was counted between two and nine times. This chain uses TRBV15 with TRBJ1-2, with D maybe TRBD1 (6 bases). The CDR3 is 15 residues long. The V end was cut by 5 bases, the J end by 7 bases, with 20 bases between. Per the germline V gene, CDR1 is LNHNV and CDR2 is YYDKDF (reference sequence). The CDR3 protein is CATSGIEWGRGGYTF. In DNA form, the CDR3 reads TGTGCCACCAGCGGTATAGAGTGGGGCAGGGGTGGCTACACCTTC.